This TCR beta chain was sequenced during a study of preoperative IRX-2 immunotherapy in early breast cancer. The treatment was: preoperative locoregional IRX-2 cytokine immunotherapy. Patients received preoperative, locoregional IRX-2 cytokine immunotherapy in a phase Ib study. CDR3 length: 15 residues. Germline CDR1 SGHDT, CDR2 YYEEEE. Trimming pared 3 bases from V and 1 base from J, leaving 14 bases between. Sequencing was performed with immunoSEQ multiplex PCR; in TCRdb, only in-frame clones are kept and a portion is missing. The table shows roughly 29,000 clones, with around 87% occurring only once.

The sequence derives from a human donor with breast cancer. The rearrangement joins TRBV5-6 to TRBJ2-7; tentative D call: TRBD1 (6 bases). Sampling took place from a patient treated with IRX-2 immunotherapy. The CDR3 coding sequence is TGTGCCAGCAGCTCCCCCGGGACACCTTCCTACGAGCAGTACTTC. It encodes CASSSPGTPSYEQYF.